These 26 T cell receptor beta chains originate from one sample sequenced in a study of T-cell reconstitution after alpha-beta-depleted transplantation in children. TCRbeta library construction was performed incorporating unique molecular identifiers. TCRdb used MiXCR to reprocess the PCR reads, holding one entry per CDR3 protein. The sample lists 250,000 to 300,000 distinct CDR3 sequences; roughly a tenth were seen once. Sequencing used PBMCs, obtained before TCRalphabeta/CD19-depleted stem cell transplant. The receptors were sampled from a boy under three years old with acute myeloid leukemia, due to receive a stem cell transplant.

The table lists this clonotype with many counts. The chain combines TRBV4-2 with TRBJ1-2; D may be TRBD1 (5 bases). Germline V gene data show CDR1 as LGHNA and CDR2 as YNFKEQ. V lost 1 base and J 7 bases, leaving 13 bases between the germline ends. This CDR3 comprises 14 residues. The CDR3: CASSQGRAAGGYTF. The CDR3 DNA follows: TGTGCCAGCAGCCAAGGCAGGGCCGCGGGTGGCTACACCTTC.

This clonotype came up many times. The rearrangement joins TRBV20-1 to TRBJ2-2, with unresolved D. V gave up 6 bases and J gave up 0 bases, with 14 bases separating them. The CDR3 has 15 amino acids. Germline CDR1 DFQATT, CDR2 SNEGSKA (reference sequence). The CDR3 DNA reads TGCAGTGCCGTTAAGACATTGGCGAACACCGGGGAGCTGTTTTTT. Amino acid sequence: CSAVKTLANTGELFF.

The gene calls are TRBV20-1 and TRBJ1-3; possible D gene TRBD1, 5 bases. This CDR3 has 16 amino acids. V was pared by 2 bases and J by 0 bases, with 14 bases between. Germline V gives CDR1 DFQATT, CDR2 SNEGSKA (reference sequence). The CDR3 DNA reads TGCAGTGCTAGACCTCCGGGACTACGCTCTGGAAACACCATATATTTT. As protein: CSARPPGLRSGNTIYF.

This clonotype appeared many times. The chain has TRBV20-1 and TRBJ2-7; D might be TRBD1 (6 bases). Trimming took 3 bases from V and 0 from J, leaving 9 bases between them. CDR3 length equals 13 residues. The germline V gene encodes CDR1 DFQATT and CDR2 SNEGSKA (reference sequence). CDR3 sequence: CSASTGYSYEQYF. DNA of the CDR3: TGCAGTGCTAGTACAGGGTACTCCTACGAGCAGTACTTC.

The table lists this clonotype with a few counts. V gene TRBV28 combines with J gene TRBJ2-7; 10 bases map to TRBD1. The J segment lost 5 bases and the V segment lost 3 bases, leaving 7 bases of the junction unmatched. Looked up from germline, CDR1 is MDHEN and CDR2 is SYDVKM. This CDR3 has 15 residues. The CDR3 coding sequence is TGTGCCAGCAGTTTCCCCGGGACAGGGGCCAACGAGCAGTACTTC. It is translated as CASSFPGTGANEQYF.

This clonotype was picked up many times. The chain carries TRBV12-3 or TRBV12-4 and TRBJ2-1, with D perhaps TRBD2 (6 bases). This CDR3 has 14 residues. Trimming stripped 3 bases from V and 3 bases from J, with 9 bases between. CDR3 sequence reads: CASSFGGYYNEQFF. The CDR3 nucleotides are TGTGCCAGCAGTTTCGGGGGTTACTACAATGAGCAGTTCTTC.

Turning to this clonotype: This may arise from a read error, as a much more abundant clone is one base away. The chain employs TRBV5-1 and TRBJ2-1; TRBD2 might be the D (6 bases). The CDR3 spans 12 residues. The germline gives CDR1 SGHRS, CDR2 YFSETQ. The CDR3 is CASRLGQDEPFF. DNA of the CDR3: TGCGCCAGCCGACTAGGGCAAGATGAGCCGTTCTTC. Full variable domain (rest looked up from reference TRBV5-1 and TRBJ2-1): KAGVTQTPRYLIKTRGQQVTLSCSPISGHRSVSWYQQTPGQGLQFLFEYFSETQRNKGNFPGRFSGRQFSNSRSEMNVSTLELGDSALYLCASRLGQDEPFFGPGTRLTVL.

In this sample, this clonotype turned up many times. This chain joins TRBV29-1 and TRBJ1-1; D perhaps matches TRBD1 (5 bases). Germline CDR1 is SQVTM and CDR2 is ANQGSEA. Deletions cut 4 bases from V and 4 bases from J, with 16 bases between. The CDR3 is made up of 14 amino acids. The CDR3 nucleotides are TGCAGCGTTGGGGGCAGGTTAACGGTCACTGAAGCTTTCTTT. This sequence encodes CSVGGRLTVTEAFF.

This clonotype came up many times. This sequence joins TRBV12-3 or TRBV12-4 and TRBJ2-7, with 12 positions matching TRBD1. This CDR3 contains 14 residues. Trimming cost V 5 bases and J 4 bases; bases outside gene matches: 3. The CDR3 here is CASSGTGGAYEQYF. CDR3 sequence (DNA): TGTGCCAGCAGTGGGACAGGGGGCGCTTACGAGCAGTACTTC.

This clonotype was found many times. The J gene is TRBJ2-1, the V gene TRBV27; 8 bases match TRBD1. Trimming at V came to 5 bases and at J to 5 bases, leaving 2 bases not matched to a gene. Germline CDR1 MNHEY, CDR2 SMNVEV (reference sequence). CDR3 length: 13 amino acids. CDR3 sequence reads: CASSRTGNNEQFF. The DNA for the CDR3 is TGTGCCAGCAGTAGGACAGGGAACAATGAGCAGTTCTTC.

This rearrangement joins TRBV7-8 to TRBJ2-3; D is possibly TRBD2 (5 bases). The germline V and J ends were trimmed by 1 base and 1 base, with 12 bases remaining between them. The CDR3 has 16 amino acids. Germline V gene sequence: CDR1 SGHVS, CDR2 FQNEAQ. CDR3 region: CASSLGERLRTDTQYF. DNA for the CDR3: TGTGCCAGCAGCTTAGGGGAGAGACTACGCACAGATACGCAGTATTTT.

This clonotype was found many times. V is TRBV6-2 or TRBV6-3 and J is TRBJ2-1; 7 bases agree with TRBD2. The J segment lost 9 bases and the V segment lost 4 bases, leaving 12 bases of the junction unmatched. Germline values: CDR1 MNHEY, CDR2 SVGEGT. The CDR3 consists of 15 residues. The CDR3 coding sequence is TGTGCCAGCAGTTTAGGGAGGGCCGTTGGAGGTGAGCAGTTCTTC. It translates to CASSLGRAVGGEQFF.

This clonotype was detected ten times or more. The chain combines TRBV5-1 with TRBJ1-1; D is unclear. In germline, CDR1 is SGHRS, CDR2 YFSETQ. V dropped 5 bases and J dropped 0 bases, with 14 bases sitting between them. The CDR3 sequence is 15 residues long. The chain's CDR3 is CASRGRVSLNTEAFF. CDR3 bases: TGCGCCAGCAGAGGAAGGGTCAGTCTGAACACTGAAGCTTTCTTT.

The genes are TRBV11-1 and TRBJ2-2; 8 nucleotides match TRBD2. J gave up 1 base and V 3 bases, and 13 bases lay outside the gene matches. The CDR3 length is 19 residues. Germline CDR1 SGHAT, CDR2 FQDESV (reference sequence). CDR3 sequence: CASSFRPLQRGKNTGELFF. DNA for the CDR3: TGTGCCAGCAGCTTTAGGCCTCTCCAGCGGGGGAAGAACACCGGGGAGCTGTTTTTT.

This clonotype was counted many times. The chain combines TRBV28 with TRBJ1-2; D gene unclear. The germline V and J ends were trimmed by 4 bases and 8 bases, with 11 bases remaining between them. The germline V gene has CDR1 MDHEN and CDR2 SYDVKM. CDR3 size: 12 residues. CDR3 sequence (DNA): TGTGCCAGCAGTTCCTCAGTGGGCGGCTACACCTTC. Translating it yields CASSSSVGGYTF.

This clonotype was counted ten times or more. The genes are TRBV3-1 and TRBJ2-7; TRBD2 matches 7 bases. Trimming at V came to 1 base and at J to 0 bases, leaving 6 bases not matched to a gene. CDR1 LGHDT and CDR2 YNNKEL come from the germline V gene (reference sequence). The CDR3 runs to 16 residues. CDR3 bases: TGTGCCAGCAGCCAAGGTGGAGCGGGGAGCTCCTACGAGCAGTACTTC. This encodes CASSQGGAGSSYEQYF.

There are many counts of this clonotype. This chain uses TRBV7-3 with TRBJ2-7; TRBD2 aligns across 8 bases. The CDR3 has 13 residues. CDR1 is SGHTA, CDR2 FQGTGA, per germline. The junction had 5 bases not matched to a gene; V was cut back by 5 bases and J by 5 bases. CDR3 residues: CASSPSGSHEQYF. In DNA, the CDR3 is TGTGCCAGCAGCCCCAGCGGGAGCCACGAGCAGTACTTC.

This clonotype was recorded many times. This sequence joins TRBV12-3 or TRBV12-4 and TRBJ1-3; no clear D gene. The CDR3 totals 11 residues. Trimming left V 4 bases short and J 3 bases short, with 1 base between. The CDR3 is CASSYGNTIYF. CDR3 in DNA: TGTGCCAGCAGTTATGGAAACACCATATATTTT.

This clonotype has at least ten counts. The DNA for the CDR3 is TGTGCCAGCAGATCCGGACAGCCTAAAGCTTTCTTT. It translates to CASRSGQPKAFF. The J gene is TRBJ1-1, the V gene TRBV7-9; possibly TRBD1 for D (6 bases). The CDR3 has 12 residues. V dropped 6 bases and J dropped 9 bases, with 14 bases sitting between them. Germline V gene lookup returns CDR1 SEHNR and CDR2 FQNEAQ (reference sequence).

This clonotype was detected ten times or more. This chain uses TRBV20-1 with TRBJ2-3; no definite D call. V was clipped by 4 bases and J by 0 bases, with 2 bases between them. Germline loops: CDR1 DFQATT, CDR2 SNEGSKA (reference sequence). CDR3 size: 11 residues. This chain's CDR3 is CSATSTDTQYF. CDR3 DNA: TGCAGTGCTACTAGCACAGATACGCAGTATTTT.

With regard to this clonotype: A much larger clone lies a single base off, so this may be a read error. This sequence joins TRBV5-1 and TRBJ2-1, with D possibly matching TRBD1 (6 bases). This CDR3 contains 15 residues. Trimming shortened V by 3 bases and J by 7 bases, and 17 bases separated the two germline ends. The germline V gene encodes CDR1 SGHRS and CDR2 YFSETQ. CDR3 coding DNA: TGCGCCAGCAGCTCACCTGACAGGTGTGGGAATGAGCAGTTCTTC. It specifies CASSSPDRCGNEQFF.

This clonotype has at least ten counts. The J gene is TRBJ2-1, the V gene TRBV6-1; D gene unclear. Deletions cut 7 bases from V and 3 bases from J, with 16 bases between. This CDR3 spans 15 amino acids. CDR1 is MNHNS, CDR2 SASEGT, per germline. The CDR3 loop reads CASTPSRAGYNEQFF. As DNA, the CDR3 is TGTGCCAGCACCCCCTCCCGTGCCGGCTACAATGAGCAGTTCTTC.

A word on this clonotype: A much larger clone lies one base from this, so it may be a read error. The chain is built from TRBV5-5 and TRBJ2-1, with no clear D. Germline loops: CDR1 SGHKS, CDR2 YYEKEE (reference sequence). There are 13 residues in the CDR3. The CDR3 region is CASSFLLSNDQFF. Written as DNA, the CDR3 is TGTGCCAGCAGCTTCCTTTTGAGCAATGACCAGTTCTTC.

At least ten counts were recorded for this clonotype. Here the CDR3 DNA reads TGTGCCAGCAGTTATTCGAACGGACGCCACAATGAGCAGTTCTTC. This codes for CASSYSNGRHNEQFF. The V and J genes are TRBV6-5 and TRBJ2-1; D call uncertain. V lost 3 bases and J 5 bases, leaving 14 bases between the germline ends. The CDR3 loop spans 15 amino acids. CDR1 and CDR2 (germline): MNHEY, SVGAGI.

The genes are TRBV29-1 and TRBJ2-1, with D possibly called TRBD1 or TRBD2 (7 bases each). The CDR3 runs 14 residues. Germline V lookup: CDR1 SQVTM, CDR2 ANQGSEA. CDR3 in DNA: TGCAGTATAAAACAGACAGGGAGGGGCAATGAGCAGTTCTTC. Amino acid sequence: CSIKQTGRGNEQFF.

This clonotype appeared many times. The rearrangement joins TRBV24-1 to TRBJ1-2; D remains unclear. The CDR3 contains 14 residues. The germline CDR1 and CDR2 sequences are KGHDR and SFDVKD. With 9 bases removed from V and 8 bases from J, the gap between germline ends came to 21 bases. The CDR3 sequence is CATSTGNSRWGYTF. The CDR3 region has the DNA TGTGCCACCTCGACCGGGAACAGCCGATGGGGCTACACCTTC.